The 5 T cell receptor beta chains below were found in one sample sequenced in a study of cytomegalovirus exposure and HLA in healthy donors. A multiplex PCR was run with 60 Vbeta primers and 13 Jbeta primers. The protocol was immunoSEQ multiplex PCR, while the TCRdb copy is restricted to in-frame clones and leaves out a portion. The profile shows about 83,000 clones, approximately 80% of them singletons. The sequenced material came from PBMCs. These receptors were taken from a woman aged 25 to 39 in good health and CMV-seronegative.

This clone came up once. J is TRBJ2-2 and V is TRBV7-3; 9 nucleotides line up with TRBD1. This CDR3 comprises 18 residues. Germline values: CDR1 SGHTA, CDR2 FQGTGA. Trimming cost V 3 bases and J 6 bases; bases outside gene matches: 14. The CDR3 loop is CASSFYPPGQGGAGELFF. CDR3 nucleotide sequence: TGTGCCAGCAGCTTTTATCCCCCGGGACAGGGTGGTGCCGGGGAGCTGTTTTTT.

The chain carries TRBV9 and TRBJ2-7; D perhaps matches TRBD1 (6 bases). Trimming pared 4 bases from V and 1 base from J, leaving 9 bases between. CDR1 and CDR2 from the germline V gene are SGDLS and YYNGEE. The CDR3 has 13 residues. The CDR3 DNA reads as TGTGCCAGCAGCTCAACAGGGTCCTACGAGCAGTACTTC. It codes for CASSSTGSYEQYF.

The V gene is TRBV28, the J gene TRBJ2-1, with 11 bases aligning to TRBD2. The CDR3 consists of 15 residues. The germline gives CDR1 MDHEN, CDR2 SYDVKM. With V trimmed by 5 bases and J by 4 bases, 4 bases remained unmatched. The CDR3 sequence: CASSTLAGGYNEQFF. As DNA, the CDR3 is TGTGCCAGCAGTACCCTAGCGGGGGGATACAATGAGCAGTTCTTC. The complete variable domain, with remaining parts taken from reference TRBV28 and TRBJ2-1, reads DVKVTQSSRYLVKRTGEKVFLECVQDMDHENMFWYRQDPGLGLRLIYFSYDVKMKEKGDIPEGYSVSREKKERFSLILESASTNQTSMYLCASSTLAGGYNEQFFGPGTRLTVL.

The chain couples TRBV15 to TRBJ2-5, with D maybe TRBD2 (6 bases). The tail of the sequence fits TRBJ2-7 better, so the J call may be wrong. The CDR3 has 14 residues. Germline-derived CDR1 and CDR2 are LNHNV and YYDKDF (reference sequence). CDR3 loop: CATSSRGLSYEQYF. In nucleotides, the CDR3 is TGTGCCACCAGCTCGAGGGGACTTTCCTACGAGCAGTACTTC.

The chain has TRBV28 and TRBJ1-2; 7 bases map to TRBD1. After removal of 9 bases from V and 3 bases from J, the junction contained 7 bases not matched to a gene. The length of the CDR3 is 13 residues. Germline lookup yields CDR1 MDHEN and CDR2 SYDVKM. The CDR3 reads CASSGTADYGYTF. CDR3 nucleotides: TGTGCCAGTTCCGGGACAGCGGACTATGGCTACACCTTC.